The following is a T cell receptor (beta chain) sequence with its context. Its antigen is unknown. PCR amplification relied on 60 Vbeta primers (plus 13 Jbeta primers). Method: immunoSEQ multiplex PCR; TCRdb's copy keeps in-frame clones and lacks some. The table lists approximately 84,000 clones, 75% of them singletons. These data are taken from a study of cytomegalovirus exposure and HLA in healthy donors. The CDR3 length is 13 residues. V lost 4 bases and J 9 bases, leaving 10 bases between the germline ends. Germline CDR1 is WSHSY and CDR2 is SAAADI. General study points: In a later analysis, at a false discovery rate of 0.05, 15,000 to 20,000 TCR beta sequences matched HLA alleles. A classifier reportedly called cytomegalovirus status with high sensitivity and specificity.

Sequencing was carried out using PBMCs. The chain uses TRBV10-2 and TRBJ1-6; D is unresolved. This TCR was recovered from a man in his forties in good health and CMV-seronegative. The CDR3 protein is CASSVGAGSPLHF. In DNA form, the CDR3 reads TGCGCCAGCAGTGTAGGTGCGGGTTCACCCCTCCACTTT.